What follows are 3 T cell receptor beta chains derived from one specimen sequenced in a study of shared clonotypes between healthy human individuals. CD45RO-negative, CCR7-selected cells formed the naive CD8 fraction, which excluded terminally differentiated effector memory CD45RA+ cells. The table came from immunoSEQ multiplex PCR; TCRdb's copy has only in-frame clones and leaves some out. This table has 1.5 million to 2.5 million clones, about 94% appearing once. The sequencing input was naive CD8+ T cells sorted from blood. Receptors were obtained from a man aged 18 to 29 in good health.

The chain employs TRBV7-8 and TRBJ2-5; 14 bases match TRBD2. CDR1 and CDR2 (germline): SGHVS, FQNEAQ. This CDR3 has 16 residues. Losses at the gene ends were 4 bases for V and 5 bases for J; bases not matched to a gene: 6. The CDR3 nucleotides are TGTGCCAGCAGCTCGGGACTAGCGGGAGATGGTGAGACCCAGTACTTC. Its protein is CASSSGLAGDGETQYF.

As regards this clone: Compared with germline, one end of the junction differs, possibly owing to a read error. The CDR3 loop is CASSQNPGRALIF. Here the CDR3 DNA reads TGTGCCAGCAGCCAGAATCCGGGACGCGCGCTCATTTTT. The J gene is TRBJ1-4, the V gene TRBV11-2; TRBD1 is a possible D gene (5 bases). This CDR3 spans 13 amino acids. The V gene's germline CDR1 is SGHAT and CDR2 FQNNGV.

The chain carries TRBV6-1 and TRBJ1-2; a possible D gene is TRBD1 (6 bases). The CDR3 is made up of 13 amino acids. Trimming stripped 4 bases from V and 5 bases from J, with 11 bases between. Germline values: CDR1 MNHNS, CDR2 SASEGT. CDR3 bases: TGTGCCAGCAGTGTGGACAGAACGTATGGCTACACCTTC. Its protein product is CASSVDRTYGYTF.